The 17 T cell receptor beta chains presented below share a single source sample, sequenced in a study of T-cell memory formation after mild COVID-19. In TCRdb, the 5' RACE reads were re-called with MiXCR into one record per CDR3 protein. The sample lists about 350,000 distinct CDR3 sequences, roughly an eighth occurring once. The sequenced material came from PBMCs or a T cell subset sorted from them (not recorded which). All receptors come from a man aged 18 to 29 who had mild COVID-19 (a few samples of this study predate the infection). Cell type and time point are not known.

There are a few counts of this clonotype. The chain joins TRBV7-9 to TRBJ1-5; no clear D gene. Germline CDR1 SEHNR, CDR2 FQNEAQ (reference sequence). The CDR3 totals 14 residues. V was cut by 4 bases and J by 6 bases, with 13 bases left in between. The CDR3 region has the DNA TGTGCCAGCAGCTCATCACGGCGAGGTCAGCCCCAGCATTTT. Translated: CASSSSRRGQPQHF.

This sequence joins TRBV7-2 and TRBJ2-3; perhaps TRBD1 as D (5 bases). Germline V gene lookup returns CDR1 SGHTA and CDR2 FQGNSA. The germline V and J ends were trimmed by 9 bases and 0 bases, with 7 bases remaining between them. The CDR3 length is 12 residues. CDR3 sequence: CASQGSTDTQYF. The CDR3 DNA is TGTGCCAGTCAGGGTAGCACAGATACGCAGTATTTT.

This clonotype has just a few counts. The chain carries TRBV29-1 and TRBJ2-7; no reliable D call. The V end lost 4 bases, the J end lost 2 bases, and 12 bases lay between the germline ends. The CDR3 is made up of 13 amino acids. Germline CDR1 and CDR2: SQVTM and ANQGSEA. CDR3 protein: CSVAATPTYEQYF. The CDR3 region has the DNA TGCAGCGTTGCCGCGACCCCCACCTACGAGCAGTACTTC.

This clonotype was detected a few times. J is TRBJ1-2 and V is TRBV12-3 or TRBV12-4; the D gene is possibly TRBD1 (5 bases). This CDR3 is 13 amino acids long. V dropped 6 bases and J dropped 4 bases, with 12 bases sitting between them. The CDR3 bases are TGTGCCAGCAGCTTCGGGACGTTCTATGGCTACACCTTC. This gives the protein CASSFGTFYGYTF.

This clonotype was recorded a few times. J is TRBJ1-1 and V is TRBV12-3 or TRBV12-4; D uncertain. CDR3 length: 13 residues. V shed 6 bases and J shed 4 bases, with 12 bases lying between them. The CDR3: CASSLSSGTEAFF. The CDR3 DNA is TGTGCCAGCAGCCTATCAAGTGGCACTGAAGCTTTCTTT.

The chain has TRBV4-3 and TRBJ2-7, with 8 bases lining up with TRBD1. CDR3 length: 14 residues. Trimming at V came to 1 base and at J to 2 bases, leaving 1 base not matched to a gene. The germline V gene has CDR1 LGHNA and CDR2 YSLEER. The CDR3 DNA reads as TGCGCCAGCAGCCAAGGGACAGGGACCTACGAGCAGTACTTC. This translates into CASSQGTGTYEQYF.

This clonotype came up many times. This sequence joins TRBV18 and TRBJ2-1, with D tentatively TRBD2 (7 bases). This CDR3 has 15 amino acids. The germline CDR1 and CDR2 sequences are KGHSH and LQKENI. Deletions cut 3 bases from V and 8 bases from J, with 17 bases between. CDR3 DNA: TGTGCCAGCTCACCGAATGGGGGGGCCGGGGATGAGCAGTTCTTC. This sequence encodes CASSPNGGAGDEQFF.

This clonotype has more than one count but fewer than ten. The gene calls are TRBV18 and TRBJ2-3; D may be TRBD2 (7 bases). The CDR3 has 13 residues. Germline CDR1 and CDR2: KGHSH and LQKENI. Trimming removed 6 bases at V and 8 bases at J, with 15 bases between. The CDR3, as DNA: TGTGCCAGCTCCCCCTTCGCGGGGGCTACGCAGTATTTT. This translates into CASSPFAGATQYF.

This clonotype turned up a few times. The chain carries TRBV27 and TRBJ1-5; 9 positions agree with TRBD1. The germline CDR1 and CDR2 sequences are MNHEY and SMNVEV (reference sequence). With V trimmed by 2 bases and J by 5 bases, 7 bases remained unmatched. The CDR3 loop spans 16 amino acids. CDR3 sequence (DNA): TGTGCCAGCAGTTTAGGGACAGGGAAGAGGGATCAGCCCCAGCATTTT. Its translation: CASSLGTGKRDQPQHF.

This clonotype was recorded a few times. The rearrangement joins TRBV7-9 to TRBJ1-2; D perhaps matches TRBD1 (6 bases). Looked up from germline, CDR1 is SEHNR and CDR2 is FQNEAQ (reference sequence). With 5 bases removed from V and 0 bases from J, the gap between germline ends came to 10 bases. The CDR3 runs to 14 residues. The CDR3 sequence: CASSVQGPNYGYTF. The CDR3 DNA is TGTGCCAGCAGCGTACAGGGACCTAACTATGGCTACACCTTC.

This clonotype was counted between two and nine times. The chain is built from TRBV5-1 and TRBJ2-1, with 8 bases lining up with TRBD2. Per germline, CDR1 SGHRS and CDR2 YFSETQ. Trimming removed 0 bases from V and 7 bases from J; junction bases left unmatched: 6. CDR3 length equals 15 residues. The CDR3 bases are TGCGCCAGCAGCTTGGTAACGGGGGGGCTTAATGAGCAGTTCTTC. It encodes CASSLVTGGLNEQFF.

This clonotype was picked up a small number of times. DNA for the CDR3: TGCGCCAGCAGCCAAGACTCTCTACAGGGTCTCCCCACAGATACGCAGTATTTT. Translated, it gives CASSQDSLQGLPTDTQYF. V gene TRBV4-3 combines with J gene TRBJ2-3; the D gene is possibly TRBD1 (6 bases). Germline-derived CDR1 and CDR2 are LGHNA and YSLEER. CDR3 size: 18 residues. The V gene lost 0 bases and the J gene lost 2 bases, with 18 bases spanning the gap.

In this sample, this clonotype turned up many times. The chain carries TRBV7-6 and TRBJ2-2; D is uncertain. Germline loops: CDR1 SGHVS, CDR2 FNYEAQ. Trimming left V 4 bases short and J 4 bases short, with 10 bases between. The CDR3 spans 14 residues. The CDR3 region has the DNA TGTGCCAGCAGCTCAAACGCCGCCACCGGGGAGCTGTTTTTT. The encoded protein is CASSSNAATGELFF.

The V call is TRBV7-2, the J call TRBJ2-3; D ambiguous. V lost 4 bases, J lost 3 bases, and 8 bases lay in between. Germline V gene sequence: CDR1 SGHTA, CDR2 FQGNSA. The CDR3 extends over 13 amino acids. The CDR3 spells CASSSITTDTQYF. DNA for the CDR3: TGTGCCAGCAGCTCAATAACTACAGATACGCAGTATTTT.

The sample holds a few counts of this clonotype. This chain joins TRBV28 and TRBJ2-5; D is uncertain. V gave up 2 bases and J gave up 1 base, with 5 bases separating them. There are 13 residues in the CDR3. Germline V gene data show CDR1 as MDHEN and CDR2 as SYDVKM. CDR3 coding DNA: TGTGCCAGCAGTTTAAGGGTCCAAGAGACCCAGTACTTC. Its protein product is CASSLRVQETQYF.

This clonotype was picked up many times. The chain recombines TRBV11-2 with TRBJ1-6; possible D gene TRBD1, 5 bases. Germline V CDR1 and CDR2: SGHAT, FQNNGV. Trimming pared 3 bases from V and 9 bases from J, leaving 18 bases between. The CDR3 spans 16 residues. Written as DNA, the CDR3 is TGTGCCAGCAGCTTTTGGGACCGATCGGGAGCTTCACCCCTCCACTTT. This codes for CASSFWDRSGASPLHF.

The DNA of the CDR3 is TGCAGTGCTAGAAGGGCTAGCGGGGGGAACTACAATGAGCAGTTCTTC. It encodes CSARRASGGNYNEQFF. The V and J genes are TRBV20-1 and TRBJ2-1; 11 nucleotides match TRBD2. The CDR3 runs to 16 residues. Germline V lookup: CDR1 DFQATT, CDR2 SNEGSKA (reference sequence). After removal of 2 bases from V and 3 bases from J, the junction contained 6 bases not matched to a gene.